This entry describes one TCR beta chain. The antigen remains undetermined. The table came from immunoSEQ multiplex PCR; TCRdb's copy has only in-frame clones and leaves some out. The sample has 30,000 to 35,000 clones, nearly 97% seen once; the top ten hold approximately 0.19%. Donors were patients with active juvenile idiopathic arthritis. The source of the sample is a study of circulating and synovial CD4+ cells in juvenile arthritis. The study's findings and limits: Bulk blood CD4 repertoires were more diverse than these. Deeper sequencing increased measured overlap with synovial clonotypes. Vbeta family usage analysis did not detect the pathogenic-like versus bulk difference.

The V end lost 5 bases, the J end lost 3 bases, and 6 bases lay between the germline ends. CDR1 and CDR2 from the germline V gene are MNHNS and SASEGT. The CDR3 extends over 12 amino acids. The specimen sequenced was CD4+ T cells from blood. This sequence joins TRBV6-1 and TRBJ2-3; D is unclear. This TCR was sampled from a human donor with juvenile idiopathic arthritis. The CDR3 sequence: CASSPITDTQYF. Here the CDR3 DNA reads TGTGCCAGCAGTCCAATTACAGATACGCAGTATTTT.